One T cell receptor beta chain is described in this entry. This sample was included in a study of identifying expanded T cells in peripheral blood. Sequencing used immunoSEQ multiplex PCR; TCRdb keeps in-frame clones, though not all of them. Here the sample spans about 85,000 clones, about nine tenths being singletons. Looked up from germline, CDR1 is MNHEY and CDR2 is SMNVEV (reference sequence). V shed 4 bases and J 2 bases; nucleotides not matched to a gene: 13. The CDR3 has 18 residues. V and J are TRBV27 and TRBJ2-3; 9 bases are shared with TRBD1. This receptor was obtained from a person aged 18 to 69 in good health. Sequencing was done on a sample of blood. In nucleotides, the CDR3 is TGTGCCAGCAGTTCCCCCGGGACAGGGCCTCTCTACACAGATACGCAGTATTTT. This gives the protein CASSSPGTGPLYTDTQYF.